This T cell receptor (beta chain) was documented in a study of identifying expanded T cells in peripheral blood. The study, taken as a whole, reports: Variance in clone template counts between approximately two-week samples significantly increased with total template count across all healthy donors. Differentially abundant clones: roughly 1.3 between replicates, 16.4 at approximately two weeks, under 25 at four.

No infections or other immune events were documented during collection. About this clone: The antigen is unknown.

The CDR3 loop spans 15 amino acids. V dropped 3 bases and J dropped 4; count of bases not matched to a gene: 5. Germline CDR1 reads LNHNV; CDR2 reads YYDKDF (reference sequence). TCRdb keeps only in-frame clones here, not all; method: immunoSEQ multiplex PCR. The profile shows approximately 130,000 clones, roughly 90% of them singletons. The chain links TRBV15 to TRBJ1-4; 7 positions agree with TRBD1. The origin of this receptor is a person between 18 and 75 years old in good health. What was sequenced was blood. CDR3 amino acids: CATSSTGALNEKLFF. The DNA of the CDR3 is TGTGCCACCAGCAGCACAGGGGCCCTTAATGAAAAACTGTTTTTT.